This T cell receptor (beta chain) was found in a study of T cell responses to AZD1222 COVID-19 vaccine. Trimming left V 3 bases short and J 4 bases short, with 9 bases between. The CDR3 sequence is 14 residues long. Germline CDR1 KGHDR, CDR2 SFDVKD. This table comes from immunoSEQ multiplex PCR, and its TCRdb copy is limited to in-frame clones, with some not included. The sample lists about 110,000 clones; 80% to 90% were seen once. V is TRBV24-1 and J is TRBJ1-3; no clear D. The sequence came from an adult who received the AZD1222 COVID-19 vaccine. The starting material was peripheral blood, obtained 28 days after the second AZD1222 dose. CDR3 sequence: CATSDRVNGNTIYF. CDR3 DNA: TGTGCCACCAGTGATAGGGTTAACGGAAACACCATATATTTT.